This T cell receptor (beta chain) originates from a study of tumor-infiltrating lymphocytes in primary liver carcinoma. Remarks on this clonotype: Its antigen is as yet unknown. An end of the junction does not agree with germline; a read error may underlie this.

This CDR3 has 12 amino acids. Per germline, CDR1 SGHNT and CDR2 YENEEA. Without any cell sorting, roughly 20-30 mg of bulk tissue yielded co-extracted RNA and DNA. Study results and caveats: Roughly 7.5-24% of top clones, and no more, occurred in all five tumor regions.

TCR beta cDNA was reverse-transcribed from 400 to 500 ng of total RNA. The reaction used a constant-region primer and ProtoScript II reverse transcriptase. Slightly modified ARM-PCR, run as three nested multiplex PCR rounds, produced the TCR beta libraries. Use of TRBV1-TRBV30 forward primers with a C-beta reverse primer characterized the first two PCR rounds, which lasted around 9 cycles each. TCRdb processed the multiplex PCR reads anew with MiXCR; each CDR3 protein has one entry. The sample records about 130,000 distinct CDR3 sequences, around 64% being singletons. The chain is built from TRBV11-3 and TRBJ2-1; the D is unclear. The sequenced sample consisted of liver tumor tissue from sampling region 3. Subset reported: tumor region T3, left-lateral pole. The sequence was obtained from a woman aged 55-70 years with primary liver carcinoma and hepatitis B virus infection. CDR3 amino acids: CASGSESNGQFF. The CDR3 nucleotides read TGTGCCAGCGGCTCAGAATCCAATGGGCAGTTCTTC.